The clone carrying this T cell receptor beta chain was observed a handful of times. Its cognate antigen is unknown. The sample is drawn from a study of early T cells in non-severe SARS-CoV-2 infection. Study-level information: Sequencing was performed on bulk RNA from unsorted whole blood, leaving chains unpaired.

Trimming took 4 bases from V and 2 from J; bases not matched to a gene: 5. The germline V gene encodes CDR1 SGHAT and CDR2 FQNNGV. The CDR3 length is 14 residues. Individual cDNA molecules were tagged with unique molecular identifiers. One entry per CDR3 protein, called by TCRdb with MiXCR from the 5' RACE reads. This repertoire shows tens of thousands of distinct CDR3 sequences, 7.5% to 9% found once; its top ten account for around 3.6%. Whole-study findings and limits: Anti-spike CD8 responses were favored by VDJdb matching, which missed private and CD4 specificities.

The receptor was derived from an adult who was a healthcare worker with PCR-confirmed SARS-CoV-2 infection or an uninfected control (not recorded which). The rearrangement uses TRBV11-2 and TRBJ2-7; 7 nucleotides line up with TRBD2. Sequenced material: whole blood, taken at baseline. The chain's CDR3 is CASSSRLAAYEQYF. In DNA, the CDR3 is TGTGCCAGCAGCTCCCGACTAGCTGCCTACGAGCAGTACTTC.